Sequencing of this T cell receptor (beta chain) was carried out in a study of CD8 T cells in Susac syndrome. As for the study in general: Among the sequenced Susac syndrome patients, five or six had active disease while under ten were in remission. Blood was drawn from Susac syndrome patients while they were therapy-naive, on corticosteroids, or on intravenous immunoglobulin alone.

Random hexamers were used to reverse transcribe an amount of roughly 0.45 to 1 ug RNA. TCRdb recomputed calls from the immunoSEQ multiplex PCR reads with MiXCR, one row per CDR3 protein. This sample yields 120,000 or so distinct CDR3 sequences, of which about 95% are seen a single time; around 0.27% belongs to the top ten. TEMRA cells were enriched by FACS, and CD4+ and CD8+ T cells were negatively isolated. Sequencing used CD8+ T cells from PBMCs. The sequence derives from a human donor with Susac syndrome.

The DNA of the CDR3 is TGCAGTGCGACCCGCCGGGACAGGGGGTACGAGCAGTACTTC. Its protein product is CSATRRDRGYEQYF. The chain has TRBV20-1 and TRBJ2-7, with 11 bases aligning to TRBD1. Germline trimming cut 6 bases from V and 4 bases from J; bases unmatched to any gene: 8. The CDR3 length is 14 residues. Germline CDR1 DFQATT, CDR2 SNEGSKA (reference sequence).